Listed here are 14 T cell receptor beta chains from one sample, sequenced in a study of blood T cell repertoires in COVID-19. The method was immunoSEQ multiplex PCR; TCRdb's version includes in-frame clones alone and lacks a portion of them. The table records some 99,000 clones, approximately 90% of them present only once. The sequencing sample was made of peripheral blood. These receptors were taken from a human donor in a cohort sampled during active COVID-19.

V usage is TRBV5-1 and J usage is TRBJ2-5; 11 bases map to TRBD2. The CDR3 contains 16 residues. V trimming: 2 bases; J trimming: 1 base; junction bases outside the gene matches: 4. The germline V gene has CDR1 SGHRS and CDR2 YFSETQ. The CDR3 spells CASSLSSGGLQETQYF. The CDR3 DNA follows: TGCGCCAGCAGCTTATCTAGCGGGGGGCTCCAAGAGACCCAGTACTTC.

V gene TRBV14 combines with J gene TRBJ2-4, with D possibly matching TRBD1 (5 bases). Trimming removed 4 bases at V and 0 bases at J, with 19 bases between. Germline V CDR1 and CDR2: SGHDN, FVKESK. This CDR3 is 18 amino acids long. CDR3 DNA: TGTGCCAGCAGCCCCGGGCCCAGGGAAACCTTAGCCAAAAACATTCAGTACTTC. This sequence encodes CASSPGPRETLAKNIQYF.

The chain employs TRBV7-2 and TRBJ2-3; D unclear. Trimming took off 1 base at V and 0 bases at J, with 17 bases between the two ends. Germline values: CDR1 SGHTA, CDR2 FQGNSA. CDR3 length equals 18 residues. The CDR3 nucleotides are TGTGCCAGCAGCTTAGGGAGAGGAGCCTTAGCTAGCACAGATACGCAGTATTTT. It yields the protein CASSLGRGALASTDTQYF. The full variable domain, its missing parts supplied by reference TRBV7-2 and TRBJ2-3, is GAGVSQSPSNKVTEKGKDVELRCDPISGHTALYWYRQSLGQGLEFLIYFQGNSAPDKSGLPSDRFSAERTGGSVSTLTIQRTQQEDSAVYLCASSLGRGALASTDTQYFGPGTRLTVL.

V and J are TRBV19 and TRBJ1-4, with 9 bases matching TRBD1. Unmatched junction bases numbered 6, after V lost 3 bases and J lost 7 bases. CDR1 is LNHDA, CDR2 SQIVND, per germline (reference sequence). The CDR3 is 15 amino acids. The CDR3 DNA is TGTGCCAGTAGTATCGGCGGGACAGGGTCTGAAAAACTGTTTTTT. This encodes CASSIGGTGSEKLFF.

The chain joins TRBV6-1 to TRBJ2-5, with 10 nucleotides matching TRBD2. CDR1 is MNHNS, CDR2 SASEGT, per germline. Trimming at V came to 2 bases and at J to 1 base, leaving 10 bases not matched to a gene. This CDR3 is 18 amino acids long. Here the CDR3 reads CASSELVAGGPSQETQYF. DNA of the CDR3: TGTGCCAGCAGTGAATTGGTAGCGGGGGGACCTTCCCAAGAGACCCAGTACTTC.

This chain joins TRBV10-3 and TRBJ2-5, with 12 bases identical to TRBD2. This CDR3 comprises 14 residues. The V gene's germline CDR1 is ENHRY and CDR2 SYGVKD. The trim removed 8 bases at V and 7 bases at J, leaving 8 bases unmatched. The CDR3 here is CAISTSGSGWTQYF. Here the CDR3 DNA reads TGTGCCATCTCGACTAGCGGGAGTGGTTGGACCCAGTACTTC.

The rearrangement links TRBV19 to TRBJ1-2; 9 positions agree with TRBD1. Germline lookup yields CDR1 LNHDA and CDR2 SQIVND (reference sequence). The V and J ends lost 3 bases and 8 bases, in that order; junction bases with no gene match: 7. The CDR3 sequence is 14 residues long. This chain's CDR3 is CASSIPGTGKGYTF. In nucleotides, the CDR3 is TGTGCCAGTAGTATCCCCGGGACAGGGAAAGGCTACACCTTC.

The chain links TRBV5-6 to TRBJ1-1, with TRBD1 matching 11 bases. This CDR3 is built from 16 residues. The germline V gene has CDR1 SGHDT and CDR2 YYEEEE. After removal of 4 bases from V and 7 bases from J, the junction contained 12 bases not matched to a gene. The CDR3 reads CASSPRTGGISSEAFF. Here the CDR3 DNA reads TGTGCCAGCAGCCCCAGGACAGGGGGCATTTCTAGTGAAGCTTTCTTT.

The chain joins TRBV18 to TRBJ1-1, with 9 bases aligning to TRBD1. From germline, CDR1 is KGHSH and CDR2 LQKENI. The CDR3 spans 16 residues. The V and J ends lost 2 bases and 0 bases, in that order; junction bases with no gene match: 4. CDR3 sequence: CASSPGTGWLNTEAFF. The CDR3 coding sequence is TGTGCCAGCTCACCAGGGACAGGGTGGCTGAACACTGAAGCTTTCTTT.

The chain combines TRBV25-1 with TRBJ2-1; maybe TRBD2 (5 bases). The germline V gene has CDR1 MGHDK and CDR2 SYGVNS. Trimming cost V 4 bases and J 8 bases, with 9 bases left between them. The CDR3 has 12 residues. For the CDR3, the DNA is TGTGCCAGCAGTGGACCGGGATATGAGCAGTTCTTC. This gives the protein CASSGPGYEQFF.

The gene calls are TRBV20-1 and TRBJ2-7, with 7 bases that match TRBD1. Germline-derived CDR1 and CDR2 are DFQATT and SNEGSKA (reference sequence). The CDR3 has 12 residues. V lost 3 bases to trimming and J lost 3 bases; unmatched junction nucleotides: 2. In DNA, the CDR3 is TGCAGTGCTAGTGACAGGGACTACGAGCAGTACTTC. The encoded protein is CSASDRDYEQYF.

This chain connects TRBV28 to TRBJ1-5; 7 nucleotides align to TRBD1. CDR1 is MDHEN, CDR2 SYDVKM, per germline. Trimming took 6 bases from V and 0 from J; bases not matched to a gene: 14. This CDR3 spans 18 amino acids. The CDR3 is CASSPGRGTEISNQPQHF. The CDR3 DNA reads TGTGCCAGCAGCCCGGGAAGAGGGACAGAGATTAGCAATCAGCCCCAGCATTTT.

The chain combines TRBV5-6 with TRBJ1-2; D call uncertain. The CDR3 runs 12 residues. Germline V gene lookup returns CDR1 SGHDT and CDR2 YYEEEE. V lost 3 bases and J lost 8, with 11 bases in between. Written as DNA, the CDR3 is TGTGCCAGCAGCTCGGACTTGTTCGGCTACACCTTC. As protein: CASSSDLFGYTF.

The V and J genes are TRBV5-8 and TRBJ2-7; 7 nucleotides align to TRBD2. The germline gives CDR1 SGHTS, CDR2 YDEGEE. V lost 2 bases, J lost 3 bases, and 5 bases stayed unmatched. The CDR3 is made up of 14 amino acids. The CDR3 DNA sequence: TGTGCCAGCAGCTTTGCTAGCGGAGGCTACGAGCAGTACTTC. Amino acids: CASSFASGGYEQYF.